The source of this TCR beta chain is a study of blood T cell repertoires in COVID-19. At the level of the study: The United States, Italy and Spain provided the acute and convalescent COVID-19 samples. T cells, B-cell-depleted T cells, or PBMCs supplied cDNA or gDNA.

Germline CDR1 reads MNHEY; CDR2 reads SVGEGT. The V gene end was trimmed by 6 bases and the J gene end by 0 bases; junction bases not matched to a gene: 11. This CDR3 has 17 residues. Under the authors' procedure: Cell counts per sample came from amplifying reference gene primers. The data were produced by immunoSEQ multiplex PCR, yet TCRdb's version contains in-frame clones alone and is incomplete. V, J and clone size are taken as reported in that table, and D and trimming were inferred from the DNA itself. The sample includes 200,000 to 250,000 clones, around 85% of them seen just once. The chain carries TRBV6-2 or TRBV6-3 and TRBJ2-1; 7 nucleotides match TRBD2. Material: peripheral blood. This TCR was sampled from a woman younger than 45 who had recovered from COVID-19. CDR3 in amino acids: CASSPRERDYSYNEQFF. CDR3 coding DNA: TGTGCCAGCAGCCCTAGGGAGCGGGATTACTCCTACAATGAGCAGTTCTTC.